This T cell receptor beta chain was identified in a study of blood T cell repertoires in COVID-19. The J segment lost 3 bases and the V segment lost 2 bases, leaving 1 base of the junction unmatched. Germline V CDR1 and CDR2: SGDLS, YYNGEE. CDR3 length: 13 residues. Original processing notes: Amplification with reference gene primers provided the estimates of nucleated cell counts. The protocol was immunoSEQ multiplex PCR, while the TCRdb copy is restricted to in-frame clones and leaves out a portion. From that table come the V and J calls and clone size; the DNA was used to work out D and trimming. The sample contains 100,000 to 120,000 clones, roughly 79% of which appear only once.

The receptor was derived from an older woman with acute or convalescent COVID-19. The V gene is TRBV9, the J gene TRBJ1-2; 7 bases map to TRBD1. What was sequenced was peripheral blood. This CDR3 is CASSVTGDYGYTF. The CDR3 bases are TGTGCCAGCAGCGTCACAGGGGACTATGGCTACACCTTC.